The 7 T cell receptor beta chains reported below all come from one sample, sequenced in a study of blood T cell repertoires in COVID-19 (dated by TCRdb to the early 2020s). Library creation used the immunoSEQ multiplex PCR assay. Sourced from immuneACCESS, this table was stored by TCRdb with only in-frame sequences that have V and J called. A share of the clones is absent; for the studies checked, an unresolved V gene accounts for under half, and the remainder has no known explanation. The sample table contains around 68,000 clones; only one count was recorded for over 80% of them. Less than 7% of the sample lies in the top ten. The material sequenced was peripheral blood. The receptors derive from a woman aged 50 to 65 with acute or convalescent COVID-19.

V usage is TRBV28 and J usage is TRBJ1-5; D ambiguous. CDR3 length: 14 amino acids. The germline V and J ends were trimmed by 3 bases and 4 bases, with 10 bases remaining between them. Germline assignment: CDR1 MDHEN and CDR2 SYDVKM. In nucleotides, the CDR3 is TGTGCCAGCAGTTTCGAACAGTGGAATCAGCCCCAGCATTTT. This codes for CASSFEQWNQPQHF.

V is TRBV6-5 and J is TRBJ1-1; D is possibly TRBD1 (5 bases). The CDR3 totals 14 residues. CDR1 is MNHEY, CDR2 SVGAGI, per germline. V was cut by 6 bases and J by 1 base, with 12 bases left in between. As DNA, the CDR3 is TGTGCCAGCAGACGCAGGGCGTCGAACACTGAAGCTTTCTTT. Its translation: CASRRRASNTEAFF.

The rearrangement joins TRBV6-5 to TRBJ2-7; D perhaps matches TRBD2 (6 bases). This CDR3 spans 14 amino acids. From germline, CDR1 is MNHEY and CDR2 SVGAGI. V lost 6 bases, J lost 6 bases, and 18 bases lay in between. CDR3 in amino acids: CASSPLEGRLEQYF. The CDR3 DNA is TGTGCCAGCAGCCCATTGGAGGGGCGCCTCGAGCAGTACTTC.

The V call is TRBV28, the J call TRBJ2-1; 10 nucleotides line up with TRBD2. The CDR3 covers 21 residues. Germline V gene data show CDR1 as MDHEN and CDR2 as SYDVKM. V dropped 2 bases and J dropped 0; count of bases not matched to a gene: 16. The CDR3 DNA reads as TGTGCCAGCAGTTTAGGACTAGCGGCCGTCGATAGGAGGAGCTCCTACAATGAGCAGTTCTTC. Protein product: CASSLGLAAVDRRSSYNEQFF.

The V gene is TRBV6-5, the J gene TRBJ2-7; D possibly corresponds to TRBD2 (6 bases). Looked up from germline, CDR1 is MNHEY and CDR2 is SVGAGI. Trimming cost V 0 bases and J 3 bases, with 12 bases left between them. CDR3 length: 15 amino acids. CDR3 sequence: CASSYSRDFRYEQYF. CDR3 coding DNA: TGTGCCAGCAGTTACTCCCGGGACTTTCGCTACGAGCAGTACTTC.

The chain links TRBV5-1 to TRBJ1-4; D gene ambiguous. The length of the CDR3 is 15 residues. The V gene lost 4 bases and the J gene lost 5 bases, with 15 bases spanning the gap. Germline assignment: CDR1 SGHRS and CDR2 YFSETQ. The CDR3 DNA follows: TGCGCCAGCAGCCCCTCCCAAAACTCCAATGAAAAACTGTTTTTT. This codes for CASSPSQNSNEKLFF.

J is TRBJ2-2 and V is TRBV6-6, with 9 bases that match TRBD1. Trimming cost V 5 bases and J 7 bases; bases outside gene matches: 5. CDR1 is MNHNY and CDR2 is SVGAGI in the germline V gene (reference sequence). This CDR3 comprises 14 residues. CDR3 in amino acids: CASSRDRVNGELFF. The CDR3 nucleotides are TGTGCCAGCAGTCGGGACAGGGTTAACGGGGAGCTGTTTTTT.